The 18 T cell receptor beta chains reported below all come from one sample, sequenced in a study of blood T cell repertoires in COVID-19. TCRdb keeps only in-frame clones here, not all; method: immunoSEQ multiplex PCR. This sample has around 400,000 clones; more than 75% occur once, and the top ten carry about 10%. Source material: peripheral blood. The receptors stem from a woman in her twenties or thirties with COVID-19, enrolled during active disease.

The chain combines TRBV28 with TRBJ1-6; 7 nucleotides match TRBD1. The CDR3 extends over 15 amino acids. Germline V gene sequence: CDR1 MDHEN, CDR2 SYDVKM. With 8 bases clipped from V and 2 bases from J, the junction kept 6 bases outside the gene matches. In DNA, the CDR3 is TGTGCCAGCTCCCAGGGGGTAGCCTATAATTCACCCCTCCACTTT. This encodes CASSQGVAYNSPLHF.

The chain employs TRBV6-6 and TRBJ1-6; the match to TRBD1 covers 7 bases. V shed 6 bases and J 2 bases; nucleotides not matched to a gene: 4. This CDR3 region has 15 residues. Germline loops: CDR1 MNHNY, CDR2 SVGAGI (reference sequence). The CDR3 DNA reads TGTGCCAGCAGCGGGACAGCTACCTATAATTCACCCCTCCACTTT. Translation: CASSGTATYNSPLHF.

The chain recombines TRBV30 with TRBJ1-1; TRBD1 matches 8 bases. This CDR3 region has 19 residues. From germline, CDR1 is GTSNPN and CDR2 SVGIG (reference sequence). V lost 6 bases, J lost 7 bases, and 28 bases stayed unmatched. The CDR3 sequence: CACSTGGNERVYEVDEAFF. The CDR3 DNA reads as TGTGCCTGCAGCACAGGGGGAAATGAGCGTGTTTATGAGGTGGATGAAGCTTTCTTT.

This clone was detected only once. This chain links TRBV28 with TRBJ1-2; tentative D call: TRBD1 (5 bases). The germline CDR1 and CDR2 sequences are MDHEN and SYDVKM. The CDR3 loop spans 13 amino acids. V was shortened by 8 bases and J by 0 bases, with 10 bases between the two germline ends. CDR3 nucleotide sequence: TGTGCCAGCCGGCAGGGCCCTAACTATGGCTACACCTTC. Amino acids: CASRQGPNYGYTF.

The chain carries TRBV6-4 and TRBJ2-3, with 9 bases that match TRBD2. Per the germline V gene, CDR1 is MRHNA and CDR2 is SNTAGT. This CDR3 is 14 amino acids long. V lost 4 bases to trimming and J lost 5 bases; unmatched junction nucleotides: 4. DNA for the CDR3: TGTGCCAGCAGTGTAGCGGGAGCTTTAGATACGCAGTATTTT. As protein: CASSVAGALDTQYF.

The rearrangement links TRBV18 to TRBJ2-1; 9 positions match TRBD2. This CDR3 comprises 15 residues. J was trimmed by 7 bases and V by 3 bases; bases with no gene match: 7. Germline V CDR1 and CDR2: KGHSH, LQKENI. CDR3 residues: CASSPDGGRGNEQFF. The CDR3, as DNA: TGTGCCAGCTCACCGGATGGCGGGAGGGGAAATGAGCAGTTCTTC.

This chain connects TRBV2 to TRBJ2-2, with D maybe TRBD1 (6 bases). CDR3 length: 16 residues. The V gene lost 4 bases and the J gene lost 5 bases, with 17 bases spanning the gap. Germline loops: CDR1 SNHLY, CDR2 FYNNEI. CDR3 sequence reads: CASSVIGQGKTGELFF. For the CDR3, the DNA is TGTGCCAGCAGTGTAATCGGTCAGGGGAAAACCGGGGAGCTGTTTTTT. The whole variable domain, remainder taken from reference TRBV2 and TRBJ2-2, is EPEVTQTPSHQVTQMGQEVILRCVPISNHLYFYWYRQILGQKVEFLVSFYNNEISEKSEIFDDQFSVERPDGSNFTLKIRSTKLEDSAMYFCASSVIGQGKTGELFFGEGSRLTVL.

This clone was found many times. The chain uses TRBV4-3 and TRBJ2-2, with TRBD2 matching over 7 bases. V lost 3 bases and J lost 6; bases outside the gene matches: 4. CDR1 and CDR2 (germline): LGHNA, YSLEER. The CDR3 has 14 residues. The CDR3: CASSQGGDAGELFF. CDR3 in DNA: TGCGCCAGCAGCCAGGGAGGGGACGCCGGGGAGCTGTTTTTT.

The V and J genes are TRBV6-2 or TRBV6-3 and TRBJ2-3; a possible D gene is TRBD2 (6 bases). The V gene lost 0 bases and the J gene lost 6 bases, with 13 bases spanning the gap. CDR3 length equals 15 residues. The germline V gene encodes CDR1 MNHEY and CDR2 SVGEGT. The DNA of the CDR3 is TGTGCCAGCAGTTACTCGCGGGGAGGAGTGGATACGCAGTATTTT. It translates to CASSYSRGGVDTQYF.

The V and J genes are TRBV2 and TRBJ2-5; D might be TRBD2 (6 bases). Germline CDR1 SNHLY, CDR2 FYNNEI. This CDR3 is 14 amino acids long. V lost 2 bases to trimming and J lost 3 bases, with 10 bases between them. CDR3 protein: CASSEIRREETQYF. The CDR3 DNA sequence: TGTGCCAGCAGTGAAATACGGAGGGAAGAGACCCAGTACTTC.

CDR3 loop: CASSKIQYSGANVLTF. The CDR3 bases are TGTGCCAGCAGCAAGATTCAGTACTCTGGGGCCAACGTCCTGACTTTC. This chain links TRBV21-1 with TRBJ2-6; the D call of TRBD1 is as the table states it, not checked on the DNA. TRBV21-1 is a documented pseudogene. CDR3 length equals 16 residues.

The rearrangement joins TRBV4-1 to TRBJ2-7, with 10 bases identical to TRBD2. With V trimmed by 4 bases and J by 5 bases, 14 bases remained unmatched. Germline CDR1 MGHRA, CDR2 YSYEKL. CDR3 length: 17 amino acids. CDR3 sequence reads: CASSLYGLAEIGDEQYF. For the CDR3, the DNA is TGCGCCAGCAGCCTCTATGGACTAGCGGAGATCGGCGACGAGCAGTACTTC.

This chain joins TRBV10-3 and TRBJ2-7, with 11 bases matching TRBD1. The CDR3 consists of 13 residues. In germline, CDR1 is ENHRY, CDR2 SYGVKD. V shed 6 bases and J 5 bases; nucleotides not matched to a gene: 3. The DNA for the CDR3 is TGTGCCATCAGCCGGGACAGGGGGAACGAGCAGTACTTC. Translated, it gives CAISRDRGNEQYF.

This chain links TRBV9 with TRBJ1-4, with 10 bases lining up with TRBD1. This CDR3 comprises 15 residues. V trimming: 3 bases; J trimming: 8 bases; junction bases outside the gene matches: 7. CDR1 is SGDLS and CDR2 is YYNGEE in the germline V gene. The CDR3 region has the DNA TGTGCCAGCAGCGCCCCGACAGGGGGCAACGAAAAACTGTTTTTT. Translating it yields CASSAPTGGNEKLFF.

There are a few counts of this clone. The CDR3 region has the DNA TGTGCCAGCAGTTCCAGAGGGAAGGCTCAAGAGACCCAGTACTTC. Translated: CASSSRGKAQETQYF. V and J are TRBV2 and TRBJ2-5, with D perhaps matching TRBD2 (5 bases). Germline V CDR1 and CDR2: SNHLY, FYNNEI. The CDR3 consists of 15 residues. Trimming removed 5 bases from V and 2 bases from J, with 15 bases in between.

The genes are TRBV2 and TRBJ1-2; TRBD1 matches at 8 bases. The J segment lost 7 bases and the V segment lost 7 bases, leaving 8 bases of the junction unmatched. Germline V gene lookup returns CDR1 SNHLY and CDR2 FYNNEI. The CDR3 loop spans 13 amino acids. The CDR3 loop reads CASIGTGPSGYTF. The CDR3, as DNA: TGTGCCAGCATCGGGACAGGCCCCAGTGGCTACACCTTC.

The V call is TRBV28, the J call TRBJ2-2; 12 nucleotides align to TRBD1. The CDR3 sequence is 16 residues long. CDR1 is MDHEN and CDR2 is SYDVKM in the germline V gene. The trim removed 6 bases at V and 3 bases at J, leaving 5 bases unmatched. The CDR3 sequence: CASSLGQGAYTGELFF. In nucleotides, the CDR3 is TGTGCCAGCAGCCTGGGACAGGGGGCTTACACCGGGGAGCTGTTTTTT.

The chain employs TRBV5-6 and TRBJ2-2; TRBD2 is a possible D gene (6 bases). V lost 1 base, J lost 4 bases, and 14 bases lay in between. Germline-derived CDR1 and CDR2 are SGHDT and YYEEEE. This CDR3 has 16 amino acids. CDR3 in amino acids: CASSLYGGMGTGELFF. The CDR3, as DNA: TGTGCCAGCAGCTTGTATGGCGGGATGGGCACCGGGGAGCTGTTTTTT.